This TCR beta chain was identified in a study of long-term antiretroviral therapy in people with HIV (dated by TCRdb to the early 2020s). For context, the study as a whole: The earliest samples were collected roughly a decade before the 2015 WHO recommendation for immediate ART, at a time when ART was usually postponed until CD4 counts fell. Test extractions of a monoclonal T-cell line alongside fewer than 40 polyclonal samples showed no cross-contamination during QIAcube processing. A retrospective serial study tested whether ART initiation and durable HIV suppression were associated with changes in peripheral blood TRB repertoire composition and diversity. About 40% of the roughly 30 participants with HIV were female. The cohort contributed over 150 cryopreserved PBMC samples from about 30 adults with confirmed HIV infection, collected serially over a mean of approximately six years (range 1-12). Study-wide conclusions, independent of this receptor: The samples span the years 2004 to 2017, and the ART regimens used may be less effective than current regimens. Inferences about post-ART repertoire changes are limited because no data were available on ART adherence, viral resistance or therapy changes. Limited PBMC availability meant only the TCR beta chain was sequenced, without alpha chain pairing. Because cell numbers in pre-ART samples were limited, unsorted PBMC were profiled instead of sorted CD4+ and CD8+ T cells. A significant increase in TRB diversity was found to be associated with ART initiation, although TRB diversity was observed to remain significantly below that of transplant donor controls even after long-term ART. HIV repertoires had narrower CDR3 length ranges than controls, and the network structure suggested an antigen-experienced repertoire that shifted only slightly toward naive after ART. Expanded TRB clones identified before ART initiation dominated the repertoire across all time points, though the dominance fluctuated and decreased in many PLHIV after ART.

Sequencing of the TRB variable region was done with the immunoSEQ hsTCRB v3.0 assay at survey level resolution. The targeted TRB sequencing depth was about 35,000-55,000 T-cell genomes per sample. TRB libraries were pooled and sequenced on an Illumina MiSeq using a v3 150-cycle kit. As for the original processing: Repertoire analysis was run in R within a reproducible Nextflow workflow that covered QC, data transformation and analysis. Custom analyses were implemented in LymphoSeq2, an R package for AIRR-Seq data exploration. A handful of samples yielding fewer than 5000 total TRB sequences were excluded, leaving 150 to 200 analyzed HIV repertoires. Among the roughly 180 retained HIV repertoires, some 59 were collected before ART initiation and approximately 130 after ART initiation. Each repertoire was downsampled to 5000 TRB nucleotide sequences, and summary statistics were averaged across 100 downsampling iterations. TRB sequences were retained for analysis only if CDR3 regions of at least seven amino acids were present. Two measures captured diversity: a Shannon entropy-derived clonality score and the Gini coefficient. Repertoire networks linked the top 5000 CDR3 amino acid sequences whenever two sequences differed by an edit distance of one. GLIPH2 predicted antigen specificity groups and MHC restriction for TRB CDR3 amino acid sequences. CDR3 amino acid sequences were matched against VDJdb and McPAS-TCR to flag known CMV, EBV, HIV or tissue antigen associations. Pre-ART, post-ART and control groups were compared with Wilcoxon signed-rank tests and Holm-Bonferroni correction. TCRdb retrieved this table from immuneACCESS and kept in-frame rearrangements only. Not all clones are present; in checked studies, unresolved V genes account for under half, and no reason is known for the remainder. V, J and clone size are those of that table, while D and trimming were read from the DNA. The sample yields 30,000 to 50,000 clones; 75% to 90% were counted once. About 6% of the sample is taken by the ten largest.

Reading from cysteine to phenylalanine, the CDR3 counts 15 amino acids. The entry retains the CDR3 DNA only, 45 bases that are in frame from base 1. CDR1 and CDR2 are drawn from the germline V gene (reference sequence): SGHNT, YYREEE. V is cut back by 4 bases and J by 1 base, with 4 bases in the junction unmatched. Of note for this clone: The clone's antigen remains unknown. No base quality values were provided; no much bigger clone lies one nucleotide off.

Inclusion was restricted to participants for whom at least one PBMC sample before ART initiation and at least two post-ART samples were available. All participants with HIV were treated in the United States of America. Before DNA extraction, cryopreserved samples of roughly 0.95-10 million PBMC were thawed and washed. At the time of the earliest PBMC sample, participants with HIV were aged between roughly 23 and 60 years. Each participant contributed PBMC samples from 1-4 timepoints before ART initiation and 2-8 timepoints after ART initiation, with a median of 7 samples. For every participant, serial HIV viral load, CD4+ T-cell count, ART history and demographic data were obtained. Genomic DNA was extracted from unsorted PBMC with a Qiagen kit on a QIAcube, processed in batches of 12 samples.

The clonotype comes from a woman between 45 and 60 years old with HIV. The specimen comprised unsorted PBMCs, sampled 3.1 years after starting antiretroviral therapy. The sequence joins TRBV5-4 to TRBJ2-2; 7 bases in between match TRBD2. Here is the DNA: TGTGCCAGCAGCCCCCAGCGGGGGAACACCGGGGAGCTGTTTTTT. It specifies CASSPQRGNTGELFF.